These T cell receptor beta chains were read from a single sample in a study of human thymus T cells. Libraries were prepared by immunoSEQ multiplex PCR; TCRdb keeps only in-frame clonotypes and omits some of them. The table includes around 130,000 clones, around 96% detected once. The sample was thymus tissue. The receptors derive from a boy under two years old with a congenital heart defect but otherwise immunologically healthy. Both conserved end residues are part of each CDR3. A D gene is named only where the DNA matches it firmly. Only some rows state a clone size, as once, few, many or a class for expanded clones.

D	length	V	size	J	DNA	CDR3
TRBD1	13	TRBV6-1	-	TRBJ1-1	TGTGCCAGCATTCGGACAGGGAGCACTGAAGCTTTCTTT	CASIRTGSTEAFF
-	14	TRBV4-1	-	TRBJ2-7	TGCGCCAGCAGCCGAAGCGGGTCCTTCTACGAGCAGTACTTC	CASSRSGSFYEQYF
-	12	TRBV28	-	TRBJ2-1	TGTGCCAGCAAGAAAATGTACAATGAGCAGTTCTTC	CASKKMYNEQFF
-	11	TRBV28	-	TRBJ2-2	TGTGCCAGCAGAAGACTAGGGCAGCTGTTTTTT	CASRRLGQLFF
-	21	TRBV5-1	-	TRBJ1-1	TGCGCCAGCAGCTGGGATATTGCTCCGCGGATCCAAGGGACTATGAACACTGAAGCTTTCTTT	CASSWDIAPRIQGTMNTEAFF
-	20	TRBV28	once	TRBJ2-7	TGTGCCAGCAGTTTAAAGGGTGGGGGCCGCGCCTGGCTGGATACCTACGAGCAGTACTTC	CASSLKGGGRAWLDTYEQYF
TRBD1	19	TRBV4-3	-	TRBJ1-4	TGCGCCAGCAGCCAGAGCCAGGGGGCGAAAAGTGGGGGTAATGAAAAACTGTTTTTT	CASSQSQGAKSGGNEKLFF
TRBD2	15	TRBV9	-	TRBJ2-7	TGTGCCAGCAGCGACTTAGCGGGGGGCGGGGACGAGCAGTACTTC	CASSDLAGGGDEQYF
-	11	TRBV11-2	-	TRBJ2-7	TGTGCCAGCAGCGACTCCTACGAGCAGTACTTC	CASSDSYEQYF
TRBD2	19	TRBV28	-	TRBJ2-2	TGTGCCAGCCTAACTCCGGGACTAGCGGGGGGGCCGACCACCGGGGAGCTGTTTTTT	CASLTPGLAGGPTTGELFF
TRBD1	15	TRBV5-6	-	TRBJ1-2	TGTGCCAGCAGCTTGGCTTTCCCAGGGGGAGCTGGCTACACCTTC	CASSLAFPGGAGYTF
-	13	TRBV9	-	TRBJ1-6	TGTGCCAGCAGCACATACAGAAATTCACCCCTCCACTTT	CASSTYRNSPLHF
TRBD2	14	TRBV19	-	TRBJ2-1	TGTGCCAGTAGTTCGGGACTAGTTAAGCATGAGCAGTTCTTC	CASSSGLVKHEQFF
-	16	TRBV11-2	-	TRBJ2-7	TGTGCCAGCAGCTTCGATACCCATCCCTCCTCCTACGAGCAGTACTTC	CASSFDTHPSSYEQYF
-	14	TRBV11-2	-	TRBJ2-3	TGTGCCAGCAGCTTAATTCCAGTTTTAGATACGCAGTATTTT	CASSLIPVLDTQYF
-	16	TRBV4-3	-	TRBJ2-3	TGCGCCAGCAGCCAAGATTCTGAGCCACGCACAGATACGCAGTATTTT	CASSQDSEPRTDTQYF
-	15	TRBV6-6	-	TRBJ2-3	TGTGCCAGCAGGGGTTACAGGGATTCGGCAGATACGCAGTATTTT	CASRGYRDSADTQYF
-	18	TRBV7-2	-	TRBJ2-3	TGTGCCAGCAGCTCGGCTCGCTCTAGCGCTTCTAGCACAGATACGCAGTATTTT	CASSSARSSASSTDTQYF
-	14	TRBV6-5	-	TRBJ1-5	TGTGCCAGCAGTTACTCAGGGGTCAATCAGCCCCAGCATTTT	CASSYSGVNQPQHF
-	14	TRBV28	-	TRBJ1-6	TGTGCCAGCAGTTTTTCACGACCAAAATCACCCCTCCACTTT	CASSFSRPKSPLHF
-	16	TRBV19	-	TRBJ2-4	TGTGCCAGTAGTATTCAGGGGATTCTAGCCAAAAACATTCAGTACTTC	CASSIQGILAKNIQYF
-	14	TRBV7-2	-	TRBJ1-3	TGTGCCAGCAGCTCGACAGGAGATATGGACACCATATATTTT	CASSSTGDMDTIYF
TRBD1	17	TRBV9	-	TRBJ1-4	TGTGCCAGCAGCGCTACGGGACAGGTGGCAACTAATGAAAAACTGTTTTTT	CASSATGQVATNEKLFF
-	18	TRBV7-8	-	TRBJ2-3	TGTGCCAGCAGCGACCCCCCTTGGCGCGGTGCAGGCACAGATACGCAGTATTTT	CASSDPPWRGAGTDTQYF
-	17	TRBV4-3	-	TRBJ1-5	TGCGCCAGCAGCCAAGACCGGGACCACTATAGCAATCAGCCCCAGCATTTT	CASSQDRDHYSNQPQHF
TRBD2	11	TRBV20-1	-	TRBJ2-1	TGCAGTGCTAGGGACGGGACTAGAAAGTTCTTC	CSARDGTRKFF
TRBD2	15	TRBV6-5	-	TRBJ2-1	TGTGCCAGCAGTTTACCCGGGACTAGCGACAATGAGCAGTTCTTC	CASSLPGTSDNEQFF
-	16	TRBV5-1	-	TRBJ2-1	TGCGCCAGCAGCGGACCGGACATCATTACCTACAATGAGCAGTTCTTC	CASSGPDIITYNEQFF
-	12	TRBV28	once	TRBJ1-6	TGTGCCAGCAATAGGGGCGGTTCACCCCTCCACTTT	CASNRGGSPLHF
-	17	TRBV4-3	-	TRBJ2-3	TGCGCCAGCAGCCAAGATTTCGGGCTACCGGACACAGATACGCAGTATTTT	CASSQDFGLPDTDTQYF
-	11	TRBV2	-	TRBJ2-2	TGTGCCAGCAGGGACACCGGGGAGCTGTTTTTT	CASRDTGELFF
-	14	TRBV4-1	-	TRBJ1-2	TGCGCCAGCAGCCACGGACACAAGAACTATGGCTACACCTTC	CASSHGHKNYGYTF
-	18	TRBV7-9	-	TRBJ2-3	TGTGCCAGCAGTTATAGGGGTCCTGGGGGGTTTAGCACAGATACGCAGTATTTT	CASSYRGPGGFSTDTQYF
-	17	TRBV7-2	-	TRBJ1-1	TGTGCCAGCAGCTTAGCCGTGAATGTCAGGGGGAACACTGAAGCTTTCTTT	CASSLAVNVRGNTEAFF
-	15	TRBV7-2	-	TRBJ2-2	TGTGCCAGCAGCTTAGTACCGGGGGTCACCGGGGAGCTGTTTTTT	CASSLVPGVTGELFF
-	15	TRBV7-2	-	TRBJ2-5	TGTGCCAGCAGCCGAGCCGGAGTACTTCAAGAGACCCAGTACTTC	CASSRAGVLQETQYF
-	17	TRBV7-8	-	TRBJ2-5	TGTGCCAGCAGCTTATGGTTTTACGGACTACCACAAGAGACCCAGTACTTC	CASSLWFYGLPQETQYF
TRBD1	16	TRBV2	-	TRBJ1-2	TGTGCCAGCAGACCATACCGGGACAGGGGACCGTATGGCTACACCTTC	CASRPYRDRGPYGYTF
-	15	TRBV4-3	-	TRBJ1-1	TGCGCCAGCAGCCAAGATTGGCGGAAAGATACTGAAGCTTTCTTT	CASSQDWRKDTEAFF
TRBD2	14	TRBV27	-	TRBJ2-5	TGTGCCAGCAGTCCCCGGGGGGGGCGGAGAACCCAGTACTTC	CASSPRGGRRTQYF
-	14	TRBV6-1	-	TRBJ1-1	TGTGCCAGCACCTCTATGAGGGGAGCGGTCAGAGCTTTCTTT	CASTSMRGAVRAFF
-	19	TRBV11-2	-	TRBJ2-7	TGTGCCAGCAGCCCGAACCCCCCCCGGCCTCCACGACGGACCTACGAGCAGTACTTC	CASSPNPPRPPRRTYEQYF
TRBD1	12	TRBV5-5	-	TRBJ2-7	TGTGCCAGCAGCTGGACAGGCTACGAGCAGTACTTC	CASSWTGYEQYF
-	14	TRBV11-2	-	TRBJ2-7	TGTGCCAGCAGCTCAAGGCGCAGAACCTACGAGCAGTACTTC	CASSSRRRTYEQYF
-	13	TRBV11-2	-	TRBJ1-1	TGTGCCAGCAGCTTAATCCGGGGCACTGAAGCTTTCTTT	CASSLIRGTEAFF
-	15	TRBV19	-	TRBJ1-5	TGTGCCAGTACCTCGGGGGGGTGGTCAAATCAGCCCCAGCATTTT	CASTSGGWSNQPQHF
-	16	TRBV30	-	TRBJ1-6	TGTGCCTGGAGCCCTCGCCCAGGGGTAGATAATTCACCCCTCCACTTT	CAWSPRPGVDNSPLHF
TRBD1	16	TRBV7-2	-	TRBJ1-6	TGTGCCAGCAGCTTAGTCATACAGGGGGAAGTCTCACCCCTCCACTTT	CASSLVIQGEVSPLHF
TRBD1	17	TRBV7-6	-	TRBJ2-1	TGTGCCAGCAGCCAAGGACAGGGTGGCAACAAAGGCGATGAGCAGTTCTTC	CASSQGQGGNKGDEQFF
-	14	TRBV6-5	-	TRBJ1-1	TGTGCCAGCAGTCCACAGGGAATACGCACTGAAGCTTTCTTT	CASSPQGIRTEAFF
-	15	TRBV4-3	-	TRBJ2-7	TGCGCCAGCAGCCAAGTAAGGGGTAGAAACTACGAGCAGTACTTC	CASSQVRGRNYEQYF
-	21	TRBV4-1	-	TRBJ2-3	TGCGCCAGCAGCCAAGAAGGATCTGGGGGCGCAAGGAGGACGCGCACAGATACGCAGTATTTT	CASSQEGSGGARRTRTDTQYF
TRBD2	16	TRBV4-3	-	TRBJ2-7	TGCGCCAGCAGCCTAGGAGGAGCGGGGGCTTCCTACGAGCAGTACTTC	CASSLGGAGASYEQYF
-	13	TRBV27	-	TRBJ1-5	TGTGCCAGCAGTCCGGTAACTAATCAGCCCCAGCATTTT	CASSPVTNQPQHF
-	16	TRBV4-2	-	TRBJ1-1	TGTGCCAGCAGCCAGAACCATGGGCTCTTGAACACTGAAGCTTTCTTT	CASSQNHGLLNTEAFF
-	15	TRBV2	-	TRBJ2-1	TGTGCCAGCAGTGAAAAGCTTCAACCCTACAATGAGCAGTTCTTC	CASSEKLQPYNEQFF
-	15	TRBV15	-	TRBJ1-6	TGTGCCACCAGCAGAGGGACAGTCTATAATTCACCCCTCCACTTT	CATSRGTVYNSPLHF
TRBD1	16	TRBV28	-	TRBJ1-1	TGTGCCAGCAGTTTGGGCCTACAGGGGTGTCGCACTGAAGCTTTCTTT	CASSLGLQGCRTEAFF
-	13	TRBV2	-	TRBJ2-3	TGTGCCAGCCGGGACACACTCACAGATACGCAGTATTTT	CASRDTLTDTQYF
TRBD1	14	TRBV5-4	-	TRBJ2-7	TGTGCCAGCAGCTCGGGGCAGGGGGCCTACGAGCAGTACTTC	CASSSGQGAYEQYF